This T cell receptor beta chain derives from a study of blood T cells in healthy people across ages. Across the whole study: Template-switching capture recovered about one barcoded beta molecule per two T cells.

Primed by a sample-barcoded 5' primer and a J-beta primer mix, a second PCR proceeded for roughly 7 to 12 cycles. MiXCR was run by TCRdb on the 5' RACE reads, yielding one entry per CDR3 protein. The sample carries more than 900,000 distinct CDR3 sequences, 25% recorded once. This clonotype was seen once. The target antigen is unknown. Study-level points and caveats: Diversity was higher, and naive CD4+ cells more numerous, in long-lived donors than in aged donors.

Separately, the same data were catalogued under a study of T cells of mothers and their children. That publication notes: Samples came from three healthy Caucasian mothers and their six children. An overlap that was slightly higher, though non-significant, was seen in related mother-child pairs versus unrelated pairs.

Sequenced: blood. The receptor was isolated from a girl aged 2 to 10 in good health.

CDR3 amino acids: CASSLAGRALAGETQYF. DNA for the CDR3: TGTGCCAGCAGCTTGGCTGGCAGGGCTCTAGCGGGGGAGACCCAGTACTTC. This chain links TRBV11-2 with TRBJ2-5; 9 bases line up with TRBD2. J lost 5 bases, V lost 3 bases, and 13 bases had no gene match. The CDR3 sequence is 17 residues long. Germline V gene lookup returns CDR1 SGHAT and CDR2 FQNNGV.